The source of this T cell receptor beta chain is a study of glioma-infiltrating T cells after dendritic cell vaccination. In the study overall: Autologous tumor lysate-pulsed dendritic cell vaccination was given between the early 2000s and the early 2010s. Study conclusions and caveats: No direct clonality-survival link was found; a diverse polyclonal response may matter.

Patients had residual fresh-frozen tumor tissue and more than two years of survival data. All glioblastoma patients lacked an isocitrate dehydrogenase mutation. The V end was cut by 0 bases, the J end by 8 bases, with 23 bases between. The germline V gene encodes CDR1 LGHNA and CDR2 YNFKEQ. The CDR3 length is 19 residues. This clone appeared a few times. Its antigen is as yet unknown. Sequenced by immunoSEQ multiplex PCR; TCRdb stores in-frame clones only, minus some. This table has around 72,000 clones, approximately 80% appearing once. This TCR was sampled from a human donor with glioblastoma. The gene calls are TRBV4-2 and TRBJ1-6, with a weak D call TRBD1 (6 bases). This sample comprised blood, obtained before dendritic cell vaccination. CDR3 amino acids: CASSQEPLDETGLDSPLHF. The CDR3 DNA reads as TGTGCCAGCAGCCAAGAACCCCTTGACGAAACAGGGTTGGATTCACCCCTCCACTTT.